This TCR beta chain came from a study of blood T cell repertoires in COVID-19. Study context: T cells, B-cell-depleted T cells, or PBMCs provided the cDNA or gDNA that served as material.

Assay used: immunoSEQ multiplex PCR; TCRdb lists only in-frame clones, some missing. The table has about 180,000 clones, more than 75% seen once. This clone was found once. The CDR3 extends over 17 amino acids. The receptor's source is a woman in her twenties or thirties who had recovered from COVID-19. The chain combines TRBV21-1 with TRBJ2-1; the D call of TRBD2 is as the table states it, not checked on the DNA. TRBV21-1 is a listed pseudogene. The sample comprised PBMCs or T cells enriched from blood (not recorded which). The CDR3 DNA sequence: TGTGCCAGCAGCAATGGTAAACTAGCTCCACGGAGCAATGAGCAGTTCTTC. Residues: CASSNGKLAPRSNEQFF.